These 2 T cell receptor beta chains were all obtained from the same sample, sequenced in a study of cytomegalovirus exposure and HLA in healthy donors. The study ran its PCR with 60 Vbeta and 13 Jbeta primers. Assay: immunoSEQ multiplex PCR; the TCRdb copy retains only in-frame clones and omits some. The sample has about 120,000 clones, approximately 76% seen once. The sequencing input was PBMCs. These receptors all come from a man aged 45-60 years in good health and CMV-seropositive.

The chain has TRBV7-9 and TRBJ1-2; TRBD1 matches 7 bases. V was pared by 3 bases and J by 6 bases, with 10 bases of the junction left unmatched. Germline V gene sequence: CDR1 SEHNR, CDR2 FQNEAQ (reference sequence). The CDR3 runs to 15 residues. This chain's CDR3 is CASSFQTGTADGYTF. The DNA of the CDR3 is TGTGCCAGCAGCTTCCAAACAGGGACAGCGGATGGCTACACCTTC.

The chain combines TRBV15 with TRBJ2-2; D is ambiguous. The germline gives CDR1 LNHNV, CDR2 YYDKDF (reference sequence). The germline V and J ends were trimmed by 5 bases and 0 bases, with 13 bases remaining between them. The CDR3 extends over 16 amino acids. The CDR3 nucleotides read TGTGCCACCAGCCCCCGGGTCTTCGCGAACACCGGGGAGCTGTTTTTT. Protein: CATSPRVFANTGELFF.